The sequence of this T cell receptor (beta chain) was determined in a study of blood T cell repertoires in COVID-19. V shed 3 bases and J shed 0 bases, with 11 bases lying between them. Germline loops: CDR1 MNHEY, CDR2 SVGAGI. This CDR3 has 15 residues. Data came from immunoSEQ multiplex PCR; TCRdb stores just in-frame clones and leaves some out. Of about 40,000 clones in the sample, about 80% were seen once. This chain connects TRBV6-5 to TRBJ1-1; D call uncertain. The sequencing input was peripheral blood. The sequence came from a woman aged 60 to 75 with acute or convalescent COVID-19. The CDR3 region is CASSYDPSMNTEAFF. The CDR3 region has the DNA TGTGCCAGCAGTTATGATCCGAGTATGAACACTGAAGCTTTCTTT.